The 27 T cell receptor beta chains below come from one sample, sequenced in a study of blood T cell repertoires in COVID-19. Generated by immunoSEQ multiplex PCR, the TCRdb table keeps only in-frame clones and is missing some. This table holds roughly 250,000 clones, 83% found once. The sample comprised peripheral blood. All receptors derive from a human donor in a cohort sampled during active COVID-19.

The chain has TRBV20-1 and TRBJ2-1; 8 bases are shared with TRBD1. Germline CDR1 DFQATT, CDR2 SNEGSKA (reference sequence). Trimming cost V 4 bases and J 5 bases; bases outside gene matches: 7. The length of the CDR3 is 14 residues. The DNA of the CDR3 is TGCAGTGCTAATGACAGGGGCCGAAACAATGAGCAGTTCTTC. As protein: CSANDRGRNNEQFF.

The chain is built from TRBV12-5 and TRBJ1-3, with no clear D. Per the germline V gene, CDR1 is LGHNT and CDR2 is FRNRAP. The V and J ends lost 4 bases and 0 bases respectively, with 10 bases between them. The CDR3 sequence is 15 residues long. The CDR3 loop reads CASGYGAHSGNTIYF. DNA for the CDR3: TGTGCTAGTGGTTATGGAGCGCACTCTGGAAACACCATATATTTT.

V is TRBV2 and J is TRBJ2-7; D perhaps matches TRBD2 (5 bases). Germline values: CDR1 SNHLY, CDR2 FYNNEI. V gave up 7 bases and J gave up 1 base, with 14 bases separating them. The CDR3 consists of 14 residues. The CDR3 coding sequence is TGTGCCAGCACCCTCGGCGGGTCATCCTACGAGCAGTACTTC. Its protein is CASTLGGSSYEQYF.

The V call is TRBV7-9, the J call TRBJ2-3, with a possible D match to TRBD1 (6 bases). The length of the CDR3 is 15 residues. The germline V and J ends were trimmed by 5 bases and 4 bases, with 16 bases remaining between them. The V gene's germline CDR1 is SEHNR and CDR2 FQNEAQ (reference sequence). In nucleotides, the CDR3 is TGTGCCAGCAGCCCCGTAGGGGGTGGCTCAGATACGCAGTATTTT. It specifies CASSPVGGGSDTQYF.

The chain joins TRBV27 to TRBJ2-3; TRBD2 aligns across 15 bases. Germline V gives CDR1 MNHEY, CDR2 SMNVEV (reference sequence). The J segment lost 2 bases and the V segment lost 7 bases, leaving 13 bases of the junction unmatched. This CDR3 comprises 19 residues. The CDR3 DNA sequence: TGTGCCAGCACTCTCCTAGGAGGGACTAGCGGGAGGAACACAGATACGCAGTATTTT. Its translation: CASTLLGGTSGRNTDTQYF.

CDR3 in amino acids: CASSPTSGRDELFF. In DNA form, the CDR3 reads TGTGCCAGCAGCCCCACTAGCGGGAGAGACGAGCTGTTTTTT. The chain is built from TRBV7-9 and TRBJ2-2; 11 positions agree with TRBD2. Per germline, CDR1 SEHNR and CDR2 FQNEAQ (reference sequence). V was clipped by 5 bases and J by 11 bases; unmatched bases: 7. The CDR3 extends over 14 amino acids.

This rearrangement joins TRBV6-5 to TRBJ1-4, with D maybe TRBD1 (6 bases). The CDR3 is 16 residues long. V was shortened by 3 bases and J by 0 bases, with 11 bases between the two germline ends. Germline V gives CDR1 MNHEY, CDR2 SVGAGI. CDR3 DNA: TGTGCCAGCAGTTATCTCAGGGGATCAACTAATGAAAAACTGTTTTTT. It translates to CASSYLRGSTNEKLFF.

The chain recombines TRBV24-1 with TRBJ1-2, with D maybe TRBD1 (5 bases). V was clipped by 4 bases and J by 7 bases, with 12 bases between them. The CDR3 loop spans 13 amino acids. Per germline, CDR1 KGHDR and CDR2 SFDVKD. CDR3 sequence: CATSDPPGIGYTF. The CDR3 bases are TGTGCCACCAGTGACCCCCCAGGGATTGGCTACACCTTC.

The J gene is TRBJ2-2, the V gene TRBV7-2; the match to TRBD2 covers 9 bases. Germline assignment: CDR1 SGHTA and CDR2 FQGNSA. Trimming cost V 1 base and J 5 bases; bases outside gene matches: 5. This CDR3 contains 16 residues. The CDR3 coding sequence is TGTGCCAGCAGCTTAGATAGCGGGGGACTAACCGGGGAGCTGTTTTTT. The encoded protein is CASSLDSGGLTGELFF.

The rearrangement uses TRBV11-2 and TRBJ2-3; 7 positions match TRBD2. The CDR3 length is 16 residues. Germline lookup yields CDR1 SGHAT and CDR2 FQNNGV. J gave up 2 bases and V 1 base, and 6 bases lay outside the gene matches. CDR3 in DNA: TGTGCCAGCAGCTTAGGCGGGAGTCCCTCCACAGATACGCAGTATTTT. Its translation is CASSLGGSPSTDTQYF. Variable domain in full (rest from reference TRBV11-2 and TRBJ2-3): EAGVAQSPRYKIIEKRQSVAFWCNPISGHATLYWYQQILGQGPKLLIQFQNNGVVDDSQLPKDRFSAERLKGVDSTLKIQPAKLEDSAVYLCASSLGGSPSTDTQYFGPGTRLTVL.

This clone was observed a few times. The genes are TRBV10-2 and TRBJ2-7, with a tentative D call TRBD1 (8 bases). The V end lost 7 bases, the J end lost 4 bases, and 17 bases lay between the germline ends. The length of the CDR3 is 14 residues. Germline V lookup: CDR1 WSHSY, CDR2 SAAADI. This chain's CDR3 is CASTAPQGGYEQYF. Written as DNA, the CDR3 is TGCGCCAGCACCGCCCCACAGGGGGGGTACGAGCAGTACTTC.

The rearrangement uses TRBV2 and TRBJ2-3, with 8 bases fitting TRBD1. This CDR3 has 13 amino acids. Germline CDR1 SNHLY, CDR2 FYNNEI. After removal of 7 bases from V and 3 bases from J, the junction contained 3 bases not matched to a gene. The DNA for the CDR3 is TGTGCCAGCAAAACAGGGGGTACAGATACGCAGTATTTT. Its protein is CASKTGGTDTQYF.

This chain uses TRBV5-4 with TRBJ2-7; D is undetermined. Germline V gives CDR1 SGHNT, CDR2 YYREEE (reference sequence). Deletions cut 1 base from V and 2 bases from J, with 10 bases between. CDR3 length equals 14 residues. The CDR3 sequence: CASSLRVVPYEQYF. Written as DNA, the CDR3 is TGTGCCAGCAGCTTGCGGGTTGTACCCTACGAGCAGTACTTC.

CDR3 nucleotides: TGTGCCAGCAGCTCGAATTTCGGCACTGAAGCTTTCTTT. Protein sequence: CASSSNFGTEAFF. This chain joins TRBV7-2 and TRBJ1-1; unclear D gene. Germline V lookup: CDR1 SGHTA, CDR2 FQGNSA. The V end was cut by 4 bases, the J end by 4 bases, with 10 bases between. This CDR3 has 13 amino acids.

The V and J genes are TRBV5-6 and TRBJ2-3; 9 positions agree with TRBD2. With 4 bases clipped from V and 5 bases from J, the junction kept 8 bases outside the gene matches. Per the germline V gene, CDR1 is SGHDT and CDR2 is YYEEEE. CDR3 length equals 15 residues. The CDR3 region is CASSPGRGGGDTQYF. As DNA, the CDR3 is TGTGCCAGCAGCCCGGGGCGGGGGGGCGGAGATACGCAGTATTTT.

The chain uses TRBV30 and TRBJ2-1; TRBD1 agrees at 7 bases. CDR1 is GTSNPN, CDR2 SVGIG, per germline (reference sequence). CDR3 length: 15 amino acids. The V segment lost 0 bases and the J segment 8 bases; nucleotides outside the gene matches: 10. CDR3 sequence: CAWSVGIEGADEQFF. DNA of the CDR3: TGTGCCTGGAGTGTAGGGATAGAGGGGGCGGATGAGCAGTTCTTC.

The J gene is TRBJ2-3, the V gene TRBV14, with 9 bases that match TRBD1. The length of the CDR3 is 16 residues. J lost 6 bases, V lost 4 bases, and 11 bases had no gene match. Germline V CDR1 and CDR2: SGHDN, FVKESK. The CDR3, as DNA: TGTGCCAGCAGCCGCGAATCCGGGACAGGGACCGATACGCAGTATTTT. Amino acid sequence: CASSRESGTGTDTQYF. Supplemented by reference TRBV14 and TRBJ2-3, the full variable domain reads EAGVTQFPSHSVIEKGQTVTLRCDPISGHDNLYWYRRVMGKEIKFLLHFVKESKQDESGMPNNRFLAERTGGTYSTLKVQPAELEDSGVYFCASSRESGTGTDTQYFGPGTRLTVL.

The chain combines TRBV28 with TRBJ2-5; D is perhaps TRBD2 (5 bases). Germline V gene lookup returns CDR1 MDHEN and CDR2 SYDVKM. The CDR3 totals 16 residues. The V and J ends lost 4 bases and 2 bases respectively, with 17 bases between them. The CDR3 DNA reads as TGTGCCAGCAGTTCGATACCACTTTCGGGGCAAGAGACCCAGTACTTC. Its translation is CASSSIPLSGQETQYF.

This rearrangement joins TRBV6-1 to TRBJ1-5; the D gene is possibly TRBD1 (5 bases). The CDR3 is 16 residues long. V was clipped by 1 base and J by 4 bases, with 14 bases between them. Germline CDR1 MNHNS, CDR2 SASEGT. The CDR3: CASSEGGGDLNQPQHF. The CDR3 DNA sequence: TGTGCCAGCAGTGAAGGAGGAGGGGACTTAAATCAGCCCCAGCATTTT.

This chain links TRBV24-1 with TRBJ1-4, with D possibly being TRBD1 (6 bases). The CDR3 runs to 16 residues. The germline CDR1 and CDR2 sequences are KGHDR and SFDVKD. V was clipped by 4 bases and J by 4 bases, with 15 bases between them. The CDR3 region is CATSDRQAGVNEKLFF. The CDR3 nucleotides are TGTGCCACCAGTGACCGACAGGCAGGGGTTAATGAAAAACTGTTTTTT.

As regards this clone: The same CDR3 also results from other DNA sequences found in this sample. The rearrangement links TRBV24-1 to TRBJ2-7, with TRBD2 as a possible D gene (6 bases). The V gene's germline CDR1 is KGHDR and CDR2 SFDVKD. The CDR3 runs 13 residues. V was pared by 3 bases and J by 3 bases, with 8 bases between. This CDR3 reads CATSDPGSYEQYF. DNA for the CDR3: TGTGCCACCAGTGATCCCGGGAGCTACGAGCAGTACTTC.

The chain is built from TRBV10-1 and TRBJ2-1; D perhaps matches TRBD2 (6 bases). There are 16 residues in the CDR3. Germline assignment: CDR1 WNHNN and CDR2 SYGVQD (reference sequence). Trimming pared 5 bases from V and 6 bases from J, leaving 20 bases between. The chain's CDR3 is CASSTPGAGGINEQFF. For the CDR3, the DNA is TGCGCCAGCAGTACCCCTGGCGCAGGAGGGATCAATGAGCAGTTCTTC.

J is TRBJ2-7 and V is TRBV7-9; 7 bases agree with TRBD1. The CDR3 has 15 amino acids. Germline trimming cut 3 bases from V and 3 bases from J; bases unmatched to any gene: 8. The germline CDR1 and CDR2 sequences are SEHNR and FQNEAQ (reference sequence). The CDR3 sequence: CASSFNGQEFYEQYF. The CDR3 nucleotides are TGTGCCAGCAGCTTCAATGGACAGGAGTTCTACGAGCAGTACTTC.

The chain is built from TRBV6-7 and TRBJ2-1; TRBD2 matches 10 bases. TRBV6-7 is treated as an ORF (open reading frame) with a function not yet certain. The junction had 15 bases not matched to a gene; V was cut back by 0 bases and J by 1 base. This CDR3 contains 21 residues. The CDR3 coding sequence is TGTGCCAGCAGTTACTCGAAAGTACAGGGAGGTAGCGGGAGGTCCTACAATGAGCAGTTCTTC. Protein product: CASSYSKVQGGSGRSYNEQFF.

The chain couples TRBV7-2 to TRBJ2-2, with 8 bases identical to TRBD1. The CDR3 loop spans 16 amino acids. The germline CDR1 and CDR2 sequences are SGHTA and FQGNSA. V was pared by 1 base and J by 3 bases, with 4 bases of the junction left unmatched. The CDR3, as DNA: TGTGCCAGCAGCTTAGTCAGGGGGCCCGACACCGGGGAGCTGTTTTTT. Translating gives CASSLVRGPDTGELFF.

The CDR3 region has the DNA TGTGCCAGCAGCCCCGGGACTTTTACTGAAGCTTTCTTT. Its protein product is CASSPGTFTEAFF. V and J are TRBV6-4 and TRBJ1-1, with D possibly TRBD1 on 5 matching bases. Germline-derived CDR1 and CDR2 are MRHNA and SNTAGT. The ends were cut back, 6 bases at V and 5 bases at J, with 13 bases in the middle. This CDR3 has 13 amino acids.

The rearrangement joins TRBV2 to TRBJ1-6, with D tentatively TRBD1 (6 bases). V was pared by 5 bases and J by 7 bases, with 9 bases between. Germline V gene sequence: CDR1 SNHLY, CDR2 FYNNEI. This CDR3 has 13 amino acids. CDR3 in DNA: TGTGCCAGCAGTACAGGGATCAATTCACCCCTCCACTTT. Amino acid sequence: CASSTGINSPLHF.